This T cell receptor beta chain was captured in a study of T cell clonality in common variable immunodeficiency. Notes on the study in general: Fewer TCRbeta clones were shared among CVID subjects than controls. Common variable immunodeficiency TCR beta sequences reportedly had fewer deletions and N-nucleotide insertions. CVID patient heterogeneity limited repertoire-clinical complication correlations. TCRbeta clonality was increased in CVID versus healthy controls.

From germline, CDR1 is MDHEN and CDR2 SYDVKM. After removal of 6 bases from V and 2 bases from J, the junction contained 4 bases not matched to a gene. The CDR3 runs to 14 residues. This clone was found many times. Its antigen remains unidentified. The CDR3 is cut off 3 residues early in the read; its end comes from the germline J gene. This table comes from immunoSEQ multiplex PCR, and its TCRdb copy is limited to in-frame clones, with some not included. The data show under 50,000 clones, with none appearing a single time. The V and J genes are TRBV28 and TRBJ1-5; the match to TRBD1 covers 7 bases. The TCR was taken from a person between 18 and 69 years old in good health. The sequenced material came from peripheral blood mononuclear cells. The sequenced CDR3 bases are TGTGCCAGCAGCCGAGGGGGCGGCAATCAGCCC. Protein: CASSRGGGNQP. The CDR3, in full, reads CASSRGGGNQPQHF.